What follows are 12 T cell receptor beta chains derived from one specimen sequenced in a study of blood T cell repertoires in COVID-19. Using immunoSEQ multiplex PCR, the repertoire was profiled, and TCRdb retains in-frame clones only, with some absent. The table lists approximately 180,000 clones, roughly 91% of them singletons. Source material: peripheral blood. All receptors come from a man aged 40-49 years with active or convalescent COVID-19.

The chain has TRBV6-5 and TRBJ2-3; the match to TRBD1 covers 8 bases. This CDR3 contains 15 residues. Trimming at V came to 7 bases and at J to 2 bases, leaving 8 bases not matched to a gene. Germline V gene data show CDR1 as MNHEY and CDR2 as SVGAGI. Written as DNA, the CDR3 is TGTGCCAGCAAAACCCGGGACAGGCCCACAGATACGCAGTATTTT. Protein sequence: CASKTRDRPTDTQYF.

This chain uses TRBV4-1 with TRBJ2-7; TRBD2 matches 10 bases. CDR1 and CDR2 (germline): MGHRA, YSYEKL. V shed 4 bases, J shed 1 base, and the junction held 13 bases outside the gene matches. The CDR3 spans 18 residues. The CDR3 region has the DNA TGCGCCAGCAGCCCCTCAGGCCCAGCGGGAGGGGAGTCCTACGAGCAGTACTTC. It translates to CASSPSGPAGGESYEQYF.

This chain links TRBV29-1 with TRBJ2-3; 8 bases line up with TRBD1. CDR1 is SQVTM and CDR2 is ANQGSEA in the germline V gene. V shed 4 bases and J 3 bases; nucleotides not matched to a gene: 6. The CDR3 loop spans 14 amino acids. The CDR3 DNA reads TGCAGCGTTGCAAGGACAGGGATGACAGATACGCAGTATTTT. Residues: CSVARTGMTDTQYF.

The chain is built from TRBV7-2 and TRBJ1-3, with 8 nucleotides matching TRBD1. The germline CDR1 and CDR2 sequences are SGHTA and FQGNSA. V lost 5 bases to trimming and J lost 2 bases; unmatched junction nucleotides: 11. CDR3 length: 17 amino acids. The CDR3 reads CASSPKGQAFAGNTIYF. The CDR3 bases are TGTGCCAGCAGCCCAAAGGGACAGGCTTTTGCTGGAAACACCATATATTTT.

This sequence joins TRBV14 and TRBJ2-7, with 8 bases identical to TRBD2. Germline CDR1 SGHDN, CDR2 FVKESK. The trim removed 3 bases at V and 6 bases at J, leaving 7 bases unmatched. The length of the CDR3 is 14 residues. CDR3 DNA sequence: TGTGCCAGCAGCCAGATAGGACTAGCCGCCGAGCAGTACTTC. Encoded protein: CASSQIGLAAEQYF.

The chain combines TRBV28 with TRBJ1-4, with D possibly being TRBD1 (6 bases). The V gene lost 6 bases and the J gene lost 5 bases, with 13 bases spanning the gap. The germline V gene has CDR1 MDHEN and CDR2 SYDVKM. The length of the CDR3 is 14 residues. The CDR3 reads CASRVGGRNEKLFF. The CDR3 nucleotides are TGTGCCAGCAGGGTCGGGGGGCGGAATGAAAAACTGTTTTTT. Supplemented by reference TRBV28 and TRBJ1-4, the full variable domain reads DVKVTQSSRYLVKRTGEKVFLECVQDMDHENMFWYRQDPGLGLRLIYFSYDVKMKEKGDIPEGYSVSREKKERFSLILESASTNQTSMYLCASRVGGRNEKLFFGSGTQLSVL.

The J gene is TRBJ2-6, the V gene TRBV5-1; possible D gene TRBD1, 6 bases. The germline V gene encodes CDR1 SGHRS and CDR2 YFSETQ. V was clipped by 4 bases and J by 2 bases, with 13 bases between them. This CDR3 contains 16 residues. CDR3 sequence (DNA): TGCGCCAGCAGCCCTGACAGGAAAACTGGGGCCAACGTCCTGACTTTC. Translated: CASSPDRKTGANVLTF.

This chain links TRBV19 with TRBJ2-7, with 9 bases fitting TRBD2. The CDR3 covers 15 residues. Germline trimming cut 3 bases from V and 4 bases from J; bases unmatched to any gene: 7. Germline V CDR1 and CDR2: LNHDA, SQIVND (reference sequence). The CDR3 bases are TGTGCCAGTAGTATGCCGGGACTAGCTCAATACGAGCAGTACTTC. It yields the protein CASSMPGLAQYEQYF.

The chain uses TRBV28 and TRBJ2-7; 10 positions match TRBD1. The ends lost 3 bases at V and 1 base at J; junction bases unmatched: 6. This CDR3 is 16 amino acids long. Per the germline V gene, CDR1 is MDHEN and CDR2 is SYDVKM. The CDR3 DNA sequence: TGTGCCAGCAGTTTTTCGGGACAGGGGAATTCCTACGAGCAGTACTTC. It is translated as CASSFSGQGNSYEQYF.

On this clone itself: Germline and junction disagree at one end, which may indicate a read error. V is TRBV7-7 and J is TRBJ2-1; D might be TRBD2 (6 bases). In germline, CDR1 is SSHAT, CDR2 FNYEAQ (reference sequence). The CDR3 loop spans 13 amino acids. The CDR3 DNA sequence: TGTGCTAGCAGCTTAGCGGTCAGCGCTGAGCAGTTCTTC. Translating it yields CASSLAVSAEQFF.

The chain links TRBV7-3 to TRBJ2-2; D perhaps matches TRBD1 (6 bases). This CDR3 contains 15 residues. Trimming cost V 4 bases and J 1 base, with 10 bases left between them. Germline values: CDR1 SGHTA, CDR2 FQGTGA. CDR3 nucleotide sequence: TGTGCCAGCAGCTCTACGGGACAGAACACCGGGGAGCTGTTTTTT. This gives the protein CASSSTGQNTGELFF.

V gene TRBV7-9 combines with J gene TRBJ2-7; tentative D call: TRBD1 (6 bases). V was pared by 3 bases and J by 4 bases, with 22 bases between. The CDR3 length is 17 residues. Germline CDR1 SEHNR, CDR2 FQNEAQ (reference sequence). CDR3 bases: TGTGCCAGCAGCTTTGAAGTAAAACAGGGTTCTTTTTACGAGCAGTACTTC. Residues: CASSFEVKQGSFYEQYF.